A selection of T cell receptor beta chains follows, all from one sample in a study of T-cell memory formation after mild COVID-19. A single record per CDR3 protein comes from TCRdb applying MiXCR to the 5' RACE reads. The table shows 450,000 to 700,000 distinct CDR3 sequences, with roughly 17% occurring only once. The sample taken for sequencing was PBMCs or a T cell subset sorted from them (not recorded which). All receptors derive from an adult woman who had mild COVID-19 (a few samples of this study predate the infection). Cell type and time point are not known. Both conserved end residues are part of each CDR3. A D gene is named only where the DNA matches it firmly. Size is stated for part of the rows, as once, few or many counts, or as a class when the clone is expanded.

V: TRBV5-4
D: -
J: TRBJ2-7
size: -
CDR3: CASTRPGLGTYEQYF
DNA: TGTGCCAGCACCCGACCGGGACTGGGAACCTACGAGCAGTACTTC

V: TRBV28
D: TRBD2
J: TRBJ2-5
size: -
CDR3: CASSLALAVAKETQYF
DNA: TGTGCCAGCAGTTTGGCGCTAGCGGTGGCCAAAGAGACCCAGTACTTC

V: TRBV15
D: -
J: TRBJ1-2
size: -
CDR3: CATSRGNTGYGYTF
DNA: TGTGCCACCAGCAGAGGTAATACAGGCTATGGCTACACCTTC

V: TRBV12-5
D: -
J: TRBJ1-1
size: few
CDR3: CASGLVLDRRRSTEAFF
DNA: TGTGCTAGTGGTTTGGTACTCGACAGGCGGAGAAGCACTGAAGCTTTCTTT

V: TRBV20-1
D: -
J: TRBJ2-5
size: few
CDR3: CSARKAGLETQYF
DNA: TGCAGTGCTAGAAAGGCAGGGCTCGAGACCCAGTACTTC

V: TRBV20-1
D: TRBD1
J: TRBJ2-1
size: -
CDR3: CSVNRGRDEQFF
DNA: TGCAGTGTGAACAGGGGCAGGGATGAGCAGTTCTTC

V: TRBV15
D: -
J: TRBJ1-2
size: few
CDR3: CATSPRRGSGYGYTF
DNA: TGTGCCACCAGCCCCCGGAGAGGCAGCGGCTATGGCTACACCTTC

V: TRBV7-2
D: TRBD2
J: TRBJ2-3
size: few
CDR3: CASSWTSGSIGSTDTQYF
DNA: TGTGCCAGCAGCTGGACTAGCGGGAGCATCGGAAGCACAGATACGCAGTATTTT

V: TRBV18
D: TRBD2
J: TRBJ2-1
size: -
CDR3: CASSPVTPAGYNEQFF
DNA: TGTGCCAGCTCACCAGTCACGCCAGCGGGGTACAATGAGCAGTTCTTC

V: TRBV12-3/TRBV12-4
D: TRBD1
J: TRBJ2-2
size: -
CDR3: CASSLRDRGRGGELFF
DNA: TGTGCCAGCAGTTTAAGGGACAGGGGTCGTGGCGGGGAGCTGTTTTTT

V: TRBV12-3/TRBV12-4
D: -
J: TRBJ1-1
size: once
CDR3: CASQENTEAFF
DNA: TGTGCCAGCCAGGAGAACACTGAAGCTTTCTTT

V: TRBV5-1
D: -
J: TRBJ1-1
size: -
CDR3: CASSLASPGTSTEAFF
DNA: TGCGCCAGCAGCTTGGCGTCGCCGGGGACTTCCACTGAAGCTTTCTTT

V: TRBV4-1
D: -
J: TRBJ1-1
size: -
CDR3: CASSQPGTSGWDTEAFF
DNA: TGCGCCAGCAGCCAACCCGGGACATCAGGGTGGGACACTGAAGCTTTCTTT

V: TRBV9
D: -
J: TRBJ2-7
size: -
CDR3: CASSDGLNYEQYF
DNA: TGTGCCAGCAGCGACGGACTAAACTACGAGCAGTACTTC

V: TRBV15
D: TRBD1
J: TRBJ2-1
size: -
CDR3: CATSPYGDRGPNEQFF
DNA: TGTGCCACCAGTCCCTATGGGGACAGGGGGCCCAATGAGCAGTTCTTC

V: TRBV11-1
D: TRBD1
J: TRBJ2-1
size: few
CDR3: CASSLKGGQAPFTYNEQFF
DNA: TGTGCCAGCAGCTTAAAAGGGGGACAGGCCCCCTTCACCTACAATGAGCAGTTCTTC

V: TRBV20-1
D: TRBD2
J: TRBJ2-7
size: -
CDR3: CSARVVFLAGYEQYF
DNA: TGCAGTGCTAGAGTCGTTTTCCTAGCGGGCTACGAGCAGTACTTC

V: TRBV7-9
D: TRBD1
J: TRBJ1-2
size: few
CDR3: CASSSTGTDFNYGYTF
DNA: TGTGCCAGCAGCTCTACCGGGACAGACTTTAACTATGGCTACACCTTC

V: TRBV7-2
D: -
J: TRBJ2-3
size: -
CDR3: CASSFRFLTDTQYF
DNA: TGTGCCAGCAGCTTCAGATTCCTCACAGATACGCAGTATTTT

V: TRBV29-1
D: TRBD1
J: TRBJ1-1
size: -
CDR3: CSVNRGMNTEAFF
DNA: TGCAGCGTGAACAGGGGCATGAACACTGAAGCTTTCTTT

V: TRBV9
D: TRBD2
J: TRBJ2-2
size: -
CDR3: CASSATTSAGELFF
DNA: TGTGCCAGCAGCGCCACGACTAGCGCCGGGGAGCTGTTTTTT

V: TRBV20-1
D: -
J: TRBJ2-7
size: few
CDR3: CSARPLEQIYEQYF
DNA: TGCAGTGCTAGACCCTTGGAACAGATCTACGAGCAGTACTTC

V: TRBV5-1
D: -
J: TRBJ1-1
size: many
CDR3: CASTTPGTAHGTEAFF
DNA: TGCGCCAGCACCACTCCCGGGACCGCCCACGGGACTGAAGCTTTCTTT

V: TRBV6-1
D: -
J: TRBJ1-1
size: -
CDR3: CASRPGRKNTEAFF
DNA: TGTGCCAGCAGGCCGGGACGGAAGAACACTGAAGCTTTCTTT

V: TRBV30
D: -
J: TRBJ2-7
size: once
CDR3: CAWSFQAYEQYF
DNA: TGTGCCTGGAGCTTCCAGGCCTACGAGCAGTACTTC

V: TRBV9
D: -
J: TRBJ1-5
size: few
CDR3: CASSVGVDQPQHF
DNA: TGTGCCAGCAGCGTAGGGGTGGATCAGCCCCAGCATTTT

V: TRBV6-2/TRBV6-3
D: -
J: TRBJ2-6
size: -
CDR3: CASSYSTPRATSSGANVLTF
DNA: TGTGCCAGCAGTTACTCTACCCCGCGAGCGACCAGCTCTGGGGCCAACGTCCTGACTTTC

V: TRBV14
D: -
J: TRBJ2-1
size: few
CDR3: CASSPLTGNSYNEQFF
DNA: TGTGCCAGCAGCCCCTTGACAGGTAACTCCTACAATGAGCAGTTCTTC

V: TRBV6-2/TRBV6-3
D: TRBD1
J: TRBJ1-1
size: few
CDR3: CASSHNRGSEAFF
DNA: TGTGCCAGCAGTCATAACAGGGGTAGTGAAGCTTTCTTT

V: TRBV20-1
D: TRBD2
J: TRBJ2-7
size: few
CDR3: CSVLAGNSYEQYF
DNA: TGCAGTGTTTTAGCGGGGAACTCCTACGAGCAGTACTTC

V: TRBV7-9
D: -
J: TRBJ1-1
size: few
CDR3: CASALQRGNTEAFF
DNA: TGTGCCAGCGCCCTCCAACGAGGGAACACTGAAGCTTTCTTT

V: TRBV7-2
D: TRBD2
J: TRBJ2-1
size: -
CDR3: CASSSRTSGSNEQFF
DNA: TGTGCCAGCAGCAGCCGGACTAGCGGAAGCAATGAGCAGTTCTTC